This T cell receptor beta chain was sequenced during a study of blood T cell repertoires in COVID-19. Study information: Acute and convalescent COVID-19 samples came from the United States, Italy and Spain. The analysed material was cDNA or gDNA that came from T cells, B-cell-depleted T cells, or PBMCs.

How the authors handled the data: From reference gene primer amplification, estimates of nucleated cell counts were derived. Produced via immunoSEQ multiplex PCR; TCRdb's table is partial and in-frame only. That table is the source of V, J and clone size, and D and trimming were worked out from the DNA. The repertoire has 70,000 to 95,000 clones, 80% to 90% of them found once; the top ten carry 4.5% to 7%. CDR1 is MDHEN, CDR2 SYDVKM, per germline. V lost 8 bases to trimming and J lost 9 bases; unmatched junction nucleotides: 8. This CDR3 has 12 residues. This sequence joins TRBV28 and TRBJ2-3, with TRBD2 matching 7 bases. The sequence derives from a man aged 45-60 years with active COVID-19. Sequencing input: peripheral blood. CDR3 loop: CASGYGEGTQYF. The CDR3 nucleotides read TGTGCCAGCGGTTATGGGGAGGGAACGCAGTATTTT.